Shown below are 17 T cell receptor beta chains from a single sample sequenced in a study of blood T cell repertoires in COVID-19. Sequencing was performed with immunoSEQ multiplex PCR; in TCRdb, only in-frame clones are kept and a portion is missing. The sample includes roughly 410,000 clones, about 90% of them seen just once. Sequencing used peripheral blood. The receptors were sampled from an older woman with COVID-19, enrolled during active disease.

The V gene is TRBV5-1, the J gene TRBJ2-1; no firm D call. The V and J ends lost 0 bases and 9 bases respectively, with 22 bases between them. Per germline, CDR1 SGHRS and CDR2 YFSETQ. The CDR3 has 17 amino acids. The CDR3 DNA sequence: TGCGCCAGCAGCTTGGAAACTACCTTTTCTAACGGATTTGAGCAGTTCTTC. It yields the protein CASSLETTFSNGFEQFF.

The CDR3 here is CASTPRQGAEKLFF. CDR3 sequence (DNA): TGTGCCAGTACCCCTCGACAGGGGGCAGAAAAACTGTTTTTT. The chain has TRBV19 and TRBJ1-4, with 10 positions matching TRBD1. The CDR3 consists of 14 residues. CDR1 and CDR2 (germline): LNHDA, SQIVND (reference sequence). The V segment lost 7 bases and the J segment 8 bases; nucleotides outside the gene matches: 7.

The V gene is TRBV7-3, the J gene TRBJ2-7; 7 bases are shared with TRBD1. The CDR3 runs 12 residues. Trimming cost V 5 bases and J 6 bases; bases outside gene matches: 4. Germline lookup yields CDR1 SGHTA and CDR2 FQGTGA. CDR3 sequence: CASSLTGVEQYF. The CDR3 coding sequence is TGTGCCAGCAGCCTTACAGGGGTCGAGCAGTACTTC.

The CDR3 loop is CASSDREQLFF. DNA for the CDR3: TGTGCCAGCAGCGACAGGGAACAGCTGTTTTTT. V gene TRBV28 combines with J gene TRBJ2-2, with 7 bases that match TRBD1. Germline CDR1 reads MDHEN; CDR2 reads SYDVKM. V dropped 6 bases and J dropped 12; count of bases not matched to a gene: 4. The CDR3 is made up of 11 amino acids.

The chain joins TRBV5-6 to TRBJ2-1; tentative D call: TRBD1 (5 bases). CDR3 size: 11 residues. CDR1 is SGHDT and CDR2 is YYEEEE in the germline V gene. V was clipped by 4 bases and J by 8 bases, with 7 bases between them. The CDR3 bases are TGTGCCAGCAGCAGGGGTCATGAGCAGTTCTTC. This sequence encodes CASSRGHEQFF.

This sequence joins TRBV4-1 and TRBJ1-5, with TRBD1 matching over 9 bases. The J segment lost 1 base and the V segment lost 0 bases, leaving 1 base of the junction unmatched. The CDR3 length is 16 residues. Germline CDR1 reads MGHRA; CDR2 reads YSYEKL. DNA for the CDR3: TGCGCCAGCAGCCAAGAACAGGGGGCCAGCAATCAGCCCCAGCATTTT. Protein sequence: CASSQEQGASNQPQHF.

This chain joins TRBV10-3 and TRBJ2-3, with D uncertain. The CDR3 covers 12 residues. The germline V and J ends were trimmed by 3 bases and 2 bases, with 3 bases remaining between them. Germline V gene lookup returns CDR1 ENHRY and CDR2 SYGVKD. DNA of the CDR3: TGTGCCATCAGTGACCTCACAGATACGCAGTATTTT. Amino acid sequence: CAISDLTDTQYF.

The chain's CDR3 is CASSQPGLGFNEQFF. Here the CDR3 DNA reads TGCGCCAGCAGCCAGCCGGGACTAGGATTCAATGAGCAGTTCTTC. This sequence joins TRBV4-1 and TRBJ2-1; 8 bases line up with TRBD2. V was clipped by 3 bases and J by 6 bases; unmatched bases: 7. This CDR3 is 15 amino acids long. CDR1 MGHRA and CDR2 YSYEKL come from the germline V gene.

The chain has TRBV10-2 and TRBJ2-7, with D tentatively TRBD2 (5 bases). V shed 1 base and J shed 5 bases, with 18 bases lying between them. The germline V gene has CDR1 WSHSY and CDR2 SAAADI. This CDR3 comprises 16 residues. The CDR3 protein is CASSELVQWAGDEQYF. For the CDR3, the DNA is TGCGCCAGCAGTGAGTTAGTTCAGTGGGCCGGGGACGAGCAGTACTTC.

In its sample, this clone was seen once. This chain's CDR3 is CASRDWRGEKLFF. CDR3 nucleotide sequence: TGTGCCAGTAGGGACTGGCGCGGTGAAAAACTGTTTTTT. This rearrangement joins TRBV19 to TRBJ1-4; D is unresolved. This CDR3 has 13 residues. Between the trimmed V and J ends, which lost 6 bases and 7 bases, there was a span of 12 bases. Germline values: CDR1 LNHDA, CDR2 SQIVND (reference sequence).

The CDR3 region has the DNA TGTGCCAGCTCACCGGTACACGTAAACACTGAAGCTTTCTTT. It specifies CASSPVHVNTEAFF. J is TRBJ1-1 and V is TRBV18; no firm D call. CDR1 and CDR2 (germline): KGHSH, LQKENI. This CDR3 is 14 amino acids long. Deletions cut 3 bases from V and 2 bases from J, with 10 bases between.

The rearrangement links TRBV28 to TRBJ1-4; D is perhaps TRBD1 (6 bases). From germline, CDR1 is MDHEN and CDR2 SYDVKM. The CDR3 is 14 amino acids. The V end lost 7 bases, the J end lost 4 bases, and 13 bases lay between the germline ends. CDR3 DNA sequence: TGTGCCAGCAAGGGGGGGCAGTTTAATGAAAAACTGTTTTTT. Encoded protein: CASKGGQFNEKLFF.

The V gene is TRBV9, the J gene TRBJ1-2; the match to TRBD1 covers 9 bases. Germline V lookup: CDR1 SGDLS, CDR2 YYNGEE. This CDR3 has 16 amino acids. Trimming cost V 4 bases and J 5 bases; bases outside gene matches: 12. This CDR3 is CASSSTGQGMGYGYTF. For the CDR3, the DNA is TGTGCCAGCAGCAGCACCGGACAGGGGATGGGATATGGCTACACCTTC.

The chain combines TRBV6-5 with TRBJ1-1; D call uncertain. The CDR3 loop spans 15 amino acids. Per germline, CDR1 MNHEY and CDR2 SVGAGI. Trimming stripped 0 bases from V and 0 bases from J, with 8 bases between. CDR3 nucleotide sequence: TGTGCCAGCAGTTACTCGAGGAGGGTGAACACTGAAGCTTTCTTT. Protein: CASSYSRRVNTEAFF.

The V and J genes are TRBV7-6 and TRBJ1-6; possibly TRBD1 for D (5 bases). The V gene's germline CDR1 is SGHVS and CDR2 FNYEAQ. The V and J ends lost 5 bases and 3 bases respectively, with 11 bases between them. This CDR3 comprises 15 residues. This CDR3 reads CASSDRGNYNSPLHF. The CDR3 region has the DNA TGTGCCAGCAGCGACCGGGGGAACTATAATTCACCCCTCCACTTT.

The V gene is TRBV5-1, the J gene TRBJ2-3; TRBD2 agrees at 10 bases. The CDR3 loop spans 15 amino acids. Germline CDR1 is SGHRS and CDR2 is YFSETQ. V shed 7 bases, J shed 2 bases, and the junction held 7 bases outside the gene matches. The CDR3 is CASRTSGDHTDTQYF. The CDR3 nucleotides read TGCGCCAGCCGCACTAGCGGGGACCACACAGATACGCAGTATTTT.

The chain employs TRBV5-6 and TRBJ1-1, with D possibly TRBD1 on 6 matching bases. Germline values: CDR1 SGHDT, CDR2 YYEEEE. The CDR3 spans 13 residues. Deletions cut 2 bases from V and 1 base from J, with 6 bases between. CDR3 sequence reads: CASSLQGNTEAFF. CDR3 sequence (DNA): TGTGCCAGCAGCTTACAGGGGAACACTGAAGCTTTCTTT.